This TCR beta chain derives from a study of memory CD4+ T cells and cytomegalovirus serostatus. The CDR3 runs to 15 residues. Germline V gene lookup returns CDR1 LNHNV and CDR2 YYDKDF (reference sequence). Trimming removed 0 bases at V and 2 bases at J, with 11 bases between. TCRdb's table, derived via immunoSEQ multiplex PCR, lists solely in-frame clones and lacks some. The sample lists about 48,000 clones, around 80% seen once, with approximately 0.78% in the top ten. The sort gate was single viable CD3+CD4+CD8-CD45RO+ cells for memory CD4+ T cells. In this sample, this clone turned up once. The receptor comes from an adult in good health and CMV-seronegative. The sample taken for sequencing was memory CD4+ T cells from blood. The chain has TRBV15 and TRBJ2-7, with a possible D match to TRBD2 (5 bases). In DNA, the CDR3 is TGTGCCACCAGCAGAGATCGAGGGCAGACCTACGAGCAGTACTTC. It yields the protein CATSRDRGQTYEQYF. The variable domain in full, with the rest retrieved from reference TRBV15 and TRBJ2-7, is DAMVIQNPRYQVTQFGKPVTLSCSQTLNHNVMYWYQQKSSQAPKLLFHYYDKDFNNEADTPDNFQSRRPNTSFCFLDIRSPGLGDTAMYLCATSRDRGQTYEQYFGPGTRLTVT.